The T cell receptor beta chain described here comes from a study of beta chain features in type 1 diabetes. A note on this clone: The antigen is unknown.

General study points: Significant though moderate, a shortening of TCRB CDR3s appeared in all four CD4+ subsets of Type 1 diabetes patients. Possible PCR preference for shorter templates applied equally to patients and controls. The study found that naive, central memory and Treg TCRB repertoires appeared more similar in patients than in healthy donors.

Sequenced material consisted of expressed TCRB transcripts (all of the isolated RNA was reverse transcribed). Data came from immunoSEQ multiplex PCR; TCRdb stores just in-frame clones and leaves some out. The sample holds about 270,000 clones, 14% seen once. Trimming took 1 base from V and 4 from J; bases not matched to a gene: 3. The CDR3 length is 14 residues. Germline CDR1 and CDR2: MGHDK and SYGVNS. The source of this sequence is a young man with type 1 diabetes. The chain recombines TRBV25-1 with TRBJ2-5, with TRBD1 matching over 7 bases. Sequenced material: naive CD4+ T cells from blood. This chain's CDR3 is CASSEWPGGETQYF. The CDR3 bases are TGTGCCAGCAGTGAATGGCCAGGGGGAGAGACCCAGTACTTC.